This passage covers 24 T cell receptor beta chains from one sample sequenced in a study of vaccination effects on CD4 cells after COVID-19. Antigen-specific CD4+ T cell clonotypes were called by their expansion after viral peptide-pool culture in ViraFEST. Culture proceeded for about ten days, and CD4+ T cells were then isolated. Subjects were given two BNT162b2 or mRNA-1273 vaccine doses. No antigens are known for them. Measured with immunoSEQ multiplex PCR; TCRdb has only the in-frame clones, and not every one. This sample has 35,000 to 45,000 clones, with approximately 80% found just once. The input for sequencing was CD4+ T cells from PBMCs cultured with HCoV-NL63 spike peptides, taken after COVID-19 vaccination. Every receptor here comes from a human donor who received a COVID-19 vaccine. Some clones in this sample may be carry-over from other donors' samples.

This clone showed up just a few times. The V gene is TRBV30, the J gene TRBJ1-2; 8 bases line up with TRBD1. CDR1 and CDR2 from the germline V gene are GTSNPN and SVGIG (reference sequence). This CDR3 region has 13 residues. J gave up 7 bases and V 5 bases, and 9 bases lay outside the gene matches. The CDR3 bases are TGTGCCTGGGACGACAGGGGTAGCCCTGGCTACACCTTC. This encodes CAWDDRGSPGYTF. Looking up the rest from reference TRBV30 and TRBJ1-2 gives the full variable domain: SQTIHQWPATLVQPVGSPLSLECTVEGTSNPNLYWYRQAAGRGLQLLFYSVGIGQISSEVPQNLSASRPQDRQFILSSKKLLLSDSGFYLCAWDDRGSPGYTFGSGTRLTVV.

The chain carries TRBV6-5 and TRBJ2-1; 8 bases are a match to TRBD1. The CDR3 loop spans 14 amino acids. V lost 6 bases, J lost 6 bases, and 7 bases stayed unmatched. The germline gives CDR1 MNHEY, CDR2 SVGAGI. The CDR3 loop reads CASSRQGSGNEQFF. DNA for the CDR3: TGTGCCAGCAGCCGACAGGGGTCCGGCAATGAGCAGTTCTTC.

The CDR3 nucleotides are TGCAGTGCCAGGGGACGGACTGAAGCTTTCTTT. Residues: CSARGRTEAFF. The chain carries TRBV20-1 and TRBJ1-1; D might be TRBD1 (6 bases). Germline V gives CDR1 DFQATT, CDR2 SNEGSKA (reference sequence). The CDR3 contains 11 residues. Trimming took 6 bases from V and 5 from J, leaving 10 bases between them.

The J gene is TRBJ1-1, the V gene TRBV7-2; D uncertain. The CDR3 runs to 13 residues. CDR1 SGHTA and CDR2 FQGNSA come from the germline V gene. Deletions cut 4 bases from V and 0 bases from J, with 6 bases between. The DNA of the CDR3 is TGTGCCAGCAGCTACACAGTGAACACTGAAGCTTTCTTT. This gives the protein CASSYTVNTEAFF.

CDR3 sequence (DNA): TGTGCCAGCAGTCGCGGACAGGCTGGGGCCAACGTCCTGACTTTC. This gives the protein CASSRGQAGANVLTF. The V and J genes are TRBV3-1 (or the pseudogene TRBV3-2) and TRBJ2-6; 7 bases are shared with TRBD1. This CDR3 comprises 15 residues. V shed 6 bases and J 2 bases; nucleotides not matched to a gene: 4. Germline V gene data show CDR1 as LGHDT and CDR2 as YNNKEL (reference sequence).

The chain joins TRBV10-3 to TRBJ1-2; the match to TRBD1 covers 8 bases. The length of the CDR3 is 13 residues. The germline CDR1 and CDR2 sequences are ENHRY and SYGVKD. The V segment lost 4 bases and the J segment 8 bases; nucleotides outside the gene matches: 6. This chain's CDR3 is CAISGGQGQGYTF. The CDR3, as DNA: TGTGCCATCAGTGGAGGACAGGGACAAGGCTACACCTTC.

The chain couples TRBV18 to TRBJ1-6; 10 nucleotides align to TRBD1. J lost 4 bases, V lost 3 bases, and 6 bases had no gene match. The germline CDR1 and CDR2 sequences are KGHSH and LQKENI. This CDR3 has 17 amino acids. The CDR3 DNA reads as TGTGCCAGCTCACCCCAAAGACAGGGGGCTTATAATTCACCCCTCCACTTT. Its translation: CASSPQRQGAYNSPLHF.

The genes are TRBV30 and TRBJ1-1; D is perhaps TRBD1 (6 bases). V was clipped by 2 bases and J by 1 base, with 8 bases between them. Per the germline V gene, CDR1 is GTSNPN and CDR2 is SVGIG (reference sequence). The length of the CDR3 is 13 residues. The CDR3 sequence: CAWSLRGNTEAFF. The DNA for the CDR3 is TGTGCCTGGAGTCTCAGGGGGAACACTGAAGCTTTCTTT. The complete variable domain, with remaining parts taken from reference TRBV30 and TRBJ1-1, reads SQTIHQWPATLVQPVGSPLSLECTVEGTSNPNLYWYRQAAGRGLQLLFYSVGIGQISSEVPQNLSASRPQDRQFILSSKKLLLSDSGFYLCAWSLRGNTEAFFGQGTRLTVV.

This chain connects TRBV3-1 (or the pseudogene TRBV3-2) to TRBJ1-3; no firm D call. The CDR3 contains 15 residues. The V gene lost 1 base and the J gene lost 0 bases, with 7 bases spanning the gap. Germline V gene lookup returns CDR1 LGHDT and CDR2 YNNKEL (reference sequence). The CDR3 spells CASSQGMSSGNTIYF. CDR3 DNA sequence: TGTGCCAGCAGCCAAGGTATGAGCTCTGGAAACACCATATATTTT.

The rearrangement links TRBV28 to TRBJ1-3; 9 nucleotides line up with TRBD1. This CDR3 region has 15 residues. The trim removed 7 bases at V and 4 bases at J, leaving 8 bases unmatched. Germline CDR1 reads MDHEN; CDR2 reads SYDVKM. This CDR3 is CASTPGQGSGNTIYF. The DNA for the CDR3 is TGTGCCAGCACCCCTGGACAGGGGTCGGGAAACACCATATATTTT. Full variable domain (remainder filled in from reference TRBV28 and TRBJ1-3): DVKVTQSSRYLVKRTGEKVFLECVQDMDHENMFWYRQDPGLGLRLIYFSYDVKMKEKGDIPEGYSVSREKKERFSLILESASTNQTSMYLCASTPGQGSGNTIYFGEGSWLTVV.

The CDR3 spells CATSRGVSYQQYV. The CDR3 DNA reads as TGTGCCACTAGCCGGGGTGTCTCGTACCAGCAGTACGTC. The V and J genes are TRBV21-1 and TRBJ2-7; the table names TRBD2, a call not compared with the DNA. TRBV21-1 counts as a pseudogene. This CDR3 has 13 residues.

The CDR3 DNA reads as TGTGCCAGCACCCAGCTAGCTATCACAGATACGCAGTATTTT. It translates to CASTQLAITDTQYF. The V gene is TRBV6-5, the J gene TRBJ2-3; TRBD2 is a possible D gene (5 bases). There are 14 residues in the CDR3. Trimming removed 7 bases from V and 2 bases from J, with 13 bases in between. Germline V gene data show CDR1 as MNHEY and CDR2 as SVGAGI.

The gene calls are TRBV5-1 and TRBJ1-4; 8 bases align to TRBD1. Germline trimming cut 6 bases from V and 3 bases from J; bases unmatched to any gene: 7. The CDR3 length is 15 residues. In germline, CDR1 is SGHRS, CDR2 YFSETQ. The CDR3 nucleotides read TGCGCCAGCACCCCGCAGACAGGGGCTAATGAAAAACTGTTTTTT. Residues: CASTPQTGANEKLFF.

The chain couples TRBV19 to TRBJ1-5; 12 nucleotides agree with TRBD1. Looked up from germline, CDR1 is LNHDA and CDR2 is SQIVND (reference sequence). The V gene end was trimmed by 7 bases and the J gene end by 5 bases; junction bases not matched to a gene: 9. CDR3 length: 16 amino acids. The DNA of the CDR3 is TGTGCCAGTACCAGGGGAGGGACAGGGGGCTATCAGCCCCAGCATTTT. It is translated as CASTRGGTGGYQPQHF.

V gene TRBV6-6 combines with J gene TRBJ1-2, with D maybe TRBD1 (5 bases). Trimming cost V 7 bases and J 5 bases, with 11 bases left between them. This CDR3 region has 12 residues. Germline V gene sequence: CDR1 MNHNY, CDR2 SVGAGI (reference sequence). The CDR3 here is CASTRREYGYTF. The CDR3 DNA follows: TGTGCCAGCACCCGCAGGGAGTATGGCTACACCTTC.

The genes are TRBV6-1 and TRBJ1-2, with a weak D call TRBD1 (5 bases). V lost 1 base to trimming and J lost 4 bases, with 19 bases between them. This CDR3 is built from 17 residues. The germline V gene encodes CDR1 MNHNS and CDR2 SASEGT. CDR3 protein: CASSEVFRAERGYGYTF. CDR3 nucleotide sequence: TGTGCCAGCAGTGAAGTGTTCAGGGCAGAGCGGGGCTATGGCTACACCTTC.

The gene calls are TRBV14 and TRBJ1-1; D may be TRBD1 (5 bases). This CDR3 is built from 15 residues. The V gene's germline CDR1 is SGHDN and CDR2 FVKESK. The V end lost 0 bases, the J end lost 6 bases, and 14 bases lay between the germline ends. The CDR3 is CASSQDFGGGAEAFF. The CDR3 DNA sequence: TGTGCCAGCAGCCAAGATTTCGGGGGAGGTGCTGAAGCTTTCTTT.

This chain connects TRBV20-1 to TRBJ2-5, with TRBD2 identical over 9 bases. Germline lookup yields CDR1 DFQATT and CDR2 SNEGSKA (reference sequence). After removal of 3 bases from V and 7 bases from J, the junction contained 15 bases not matched to a gene. This CDR3 spans 16 amino acids. The DNA for the CDR3 is TGCAGTGCTAGTAGCCTAGCGGGGTTAGTTCTGGGGACCCAGTACTTC. It encodes CSASSLAGLVLGTQYF.

V gene TRBV7-3 combines with J gene TRBJ1-2, with D maybe TRBD1 (5 bases). The CDR3 has 16 residues. Germline assignment: CDR1 SGHTA and CDR2 FQGTGA. V was pared by 5 bases and J by 3 bases, with 19 bases between. As DNA, the CDR3 is TGTGCCAGCAGCCTGGGGCCGATCCCGGGGGACTATGGCTACACCTTC. Amino acids: CASSLGPIPGDYGYTF.

As DNA, the CDR3 is TGTGCCAGCAGTTTTGCGGCCCGACGATACTATGGCTACACCTTC. It encodes CASSFAARRYYGYTF. The genes are TRBV28 and TRBJ1-2; D gene unclear. Germline V CDR1 and CDR2: MDHEN, SYDVKM. The V and J ends lost 3 bases and 3 bases respectively, with 14 bases between them. The CDR3 is made up of 15 amino acids.

In this sample, this clone turned up once. This sequence joins TRBV6-1 and TRBJ2-2; no definite D call. Trimming shortened V by 3 bases and J by 0 bases, and 5 bases separated the two germline ends. The CDR3 is 14 residues long. CDR1 and CDR2 (germline): MNHNS, SASEGT. As DNA, the CDR3 is TGTGCCAGCAGTGATCAGACGAACACCGGGGAGCTGTTTTTT. It is translated as CASSDQTNTGELFF.

The rearrangement uses TRBV5-1 and TRBJ1-4; D is unclear. The CDR3 has 17 amino acids. Germline V gene lookup returns CDR1 SGHRS and CDR2 YFSETQ. Trimming removed 0 bases from V and 0 bases from J, with 12 bases in between. DNA of the CDR3: TGCGCCAGCAGCTTGGGTCGGCACCCTGCAACTAATGAAAAACTGTTTTTT. Its protein product is CASSLGRHPATNEKLFF.

The chain is built from TRBV28 and TRBJ1-1, with 9 bases identical to TRBD1. Trimming took 5 bases from V and 1 from J; bases not matched to a gene: 14. The CDR3 has 18 residues. Germline loops: CDR1 MDHEN, CDR2 SYDVKM. The CDR3 loop is CASSPHRGPARANTEAFF. In DNA form, the CDR3 reads TGTGCCAGCAGTCCCCACAGGGGGCCCGCCAGAGCGAACACTGAAGCTTTCTTT.

This chain joins TRBV12-5 and TRBJ1-3, with TRBD1 matching 7 bases. The V gene end was trimmed by 6 bases and the J gene end by 3 bases; junction bases not matched to a gene: 5. The CDR3 covers 14 residues. Germline CDR1 and CDR2: LGHNT and FRNRAP. CDR3: CASGADRSGNTIYF. CDR3 nucleotides: TGTGCTAGTGGAGCGGACAGGAGTGGAAACACCATATATTTT.